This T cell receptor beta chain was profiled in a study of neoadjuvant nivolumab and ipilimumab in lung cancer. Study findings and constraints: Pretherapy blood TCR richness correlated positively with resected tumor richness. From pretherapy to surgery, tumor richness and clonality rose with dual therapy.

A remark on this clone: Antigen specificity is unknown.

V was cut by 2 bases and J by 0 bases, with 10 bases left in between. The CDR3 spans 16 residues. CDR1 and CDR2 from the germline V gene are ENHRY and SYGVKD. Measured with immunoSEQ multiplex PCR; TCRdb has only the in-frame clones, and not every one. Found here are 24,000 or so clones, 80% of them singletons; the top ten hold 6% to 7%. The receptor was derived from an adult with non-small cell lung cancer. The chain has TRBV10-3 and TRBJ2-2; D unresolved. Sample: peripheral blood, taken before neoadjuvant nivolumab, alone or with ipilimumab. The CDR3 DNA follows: TGTGCCATCAGTGAGGGCGGACCCGCGAACACCGGGGAGCTGTTTTTT. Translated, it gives CAISEGGPANTGELFF.